This entry describes one TCR beta chain. Its antigen is not known. The data originate from a study of CD8+CD57+ T cells in acquired aplastic anemia. Overall study context: DNA from sorted CD4+ and CD8+ cells averaged around 3.2 ug. Study-wide findings and caveats: Patients and controls had in common approximately 30 CD8+ CDR3 sequences.

In germline, CDR1 is KGHDR, CDR2 SFDVKD. CDR3 length: 13 residues. Trimming removed 6 bases from V and 3 bases from J, with 10 bases in between. Previously, flow cytometry had revealed CD8+CD57+ cell expansion in the patients chosen for sequencing. There were no patients without severe acquired aplastic anemia. Therapy had not been given to patients before blood sampling. CDR3 and TCR beta VDJ profiling relied on genomic DNA as the template. TCRdb ran MiXCR on the reads and lists one entry per CDR3 protein. The sample includes approximately 260,000 distinct CDR3 sequences, roughly 82% of them seen just once.

This receptor was taken from a human donor with aplastic anemia. This chain connects TRBV24-1 to TRBJ1-1; D gene uncertain. Sequenced input: sorted CD4+, CD8+, or CD8+CD57+ T cells (not recorded which) from PBMCs. CDR3 nucleotide sequence: TGTGCCACCAGTTCTGCGTTGGACACTGAAGCTTTCTTT. This encodes CATSSALDTEAFF.